One sample yielded the 27 T cell receptor beta chains listed below, sequenced in a study of molecular identifiers for immune sequencing clone quantification. TCRdb re-called the PCR reads through MiXCR, storing one row per CDR3 protein. Of approximately 100,000 distinct CDR3 sequences listed, roughly 38% are singletons. The sample taken for sequencing was naive CD8+ T cells from blood, with Jurkat cell RNA spiked in. Subset given: FACS-sorted CD8+CD4-CCR7+CD45RA+ naive T cells. The receptor source for this set is a human donor in good health. Some libraries in this study had Jurkat cell RNA spiked in.

Remarks on this clonotype: Likely a read error: the CDR3 ends without its conserved phenylalanine or tryptophan. J is TRBJ2-3 and V is TRBV7-2; 9 positions match TRBD2. Germline-derived CDR1 and CDR2 are SGHTA and FQGNSA. This CDR3 region has 17 residues. Trimming removed 5 bases from V and 6 bases from J; junction bases left unmatched: 15. The CDR3 DNA sequence: TGTGCCAGCAGCCCTACGGGTGGCGGGAGGGTCACTGATACGCAGTATATT. This encodes CASSPTGGGRVTDTQYI.

This clonotype was counted at least ten times. In nucleotides, the CDR3 is TGTGCCAGCAGTACACAGGGGTCTGGCTACACCTTC. Translating gives CASSTQGSGYTF. The gene calls are TRBV9 and TRBJ1-2; 7 nucleotides match TRBD1. Trimming cost V 5 bases and J 7 bases; bases outside gene matches: 5. The CDR3 has 12 amino acids. Germline CDR1 is SGDLS and CDR2 is YYNGEE.

As for this clonotype: One junction end does not reproduce the germline sequence, and a read error may be involved. The chain carries TRBV7-3 and TRBJ2-1, with TRBD1 identical over 8 bases. CDR1 and CDR2 from the germline V gene are SGHTA and FQGTGA. There are 15 residues in the CDR3. CDR3 nucleotides: TGTGCCAGCAGCGCGACAGGGGCCCCCCACAAAGAGCAGTTCTTC. It translates to CASSATGAPHKEQFF.

The V gene is TRBV4-1, the J gene TRBJ2-3; 10 positions agree with TRBD2. The junction had 7 bases not matched to a gene; V was cut back by 4 bases and J by 6 bases. From germline, CDR1 is MGHRA and CDR2 YSYEKL. The CDR3 contains 15 residues. This CDR3 is CASSPGLADGDTQYF. The CDR3 coding sequence is TGCGCCAGCAGCCCCGGACTAGCGGATGGGGATACGCAGTATTTT.

Concerning this clonotype itself: This may come from a read error, since a much larger clone is one base off. The chain couples TRBV2 to TRBJ2-4; weak D call: TRBD2 (5 bases). V lost 3 bases, J lost 8 bases, and 8 bases lay in between. Germline V CDR1 and CDR2: SNHLY, FYNNEI. The CDR3 has 12 amino acids. CDR3 in amino acids: CASSDMEDIQYF. CDR3 nucleotide sequence: TGTGCCAGCAGTGATATGGAGGACATTCAGTACTTC.

This clonotype was seen only a few times. The chain has TRBV6-5 and TRBJ2-7, with TRBD1 matching 8 bases. With V trimmed by 9 bases and J by 3 bases, 4 bases remained unmatched. The germline V gene encodes CDR1 MNHEY and CDR2 SVGAGI. The CDR3 runs to 12 residues. The CDR3 nucleotides are TGTGCCAGTGGACAGGGAGGCTACGAGCAGTACTTC. This encodes CASGQGGYEQYF.

The rearrangement uses TRBV28 and TRBJ2-7, with D hard to call. In germline, CDR1 is MDHEN, CDR2 SYDVKM. CDR3 length equals 14 residues. With 2 bases removed from V and 5 bases from J, the gap between germline ends came to 13 bases. CDR3 bases: TGTGCCAGCAGTTTAGGCCCCCAAGGACACGAGCAGTACTTC. Its translation: CASSLGPQGHEQYF.

The rearrangement uses TRBV9 and TRBJ2-3; D is unresolved. Germline V CDR1 and CDR2: SGDLS, YYNGEE. The CDR3 contains 13 residues. V was clipped by 4 bases and J by 7 bases, with 13 bases between them. The CDR3 region is CASSTIQSNTQYF. The CDR3 DNA sequence: TGTGCCAGCAGCACAATACAGAGTAATACGCAGTATTTT.

Concerning this clonotype: Sequence at one end of the junction differs from germline and may be a read error. The rearrangement joins TRBV7-2 to TRBJ2-5; possible D gene TRBD2, 6 bases. CDR3 length equals 14 residues. CDR1 SGHTA and CDR2 FQGNSA come from the germline V gene. In DNA, the CDR3 is TGTGCCAGCAGCTTATGGGACTGGGAAGAGACCCTGTACTTC. As protein: CASSLWDWEETLYF.

In the case of this clonotype: This may stem from a read error, because a much larger clone lies one nucleotide away. This chain uses TRBV28 with TRBJ2-7; TRBD2 matches 8 bases. Germline V lookup: CDR1 MDHEN, CDR2 SYDVKM. Trimming cost V 4 bases and J 6 bases; bases outside gene matches: 11. The CDR3 consists of 15 residues. The CDR3 DNA is TGTGCCAGCAGTTCCCTCGGCGGGAGGTTGCGCGAGCAGTACTTC. It yields the protein CASSSLGGRLREQYF.

V is TRBV7-6 and J is TRBJ2-1; D is ambiguous. Looked up from germline, CDR1 is SGHVS and CDR2 is FNYEAQ. V was clipped by 2 bases and J by 9 bases, with 11 bases between them. This CDR3 comprises 13 residues. The CDR3 coding sequence is TGTGCCAGCAGCTTACTAGGTGCCCTTGAGCAGTTCTTC. Translation: CASSLLGALEQFF.

This clonotype was seen only a few times. V and J are TRBV4-3 and TRBJ2-3, with 12 positions matching TRBD2. The germline gives CDR1 LGHNA, CDR2 YSLEER. V lost 5 bases and J lost 2; bases outside the gene matches: 5. The CDR3 length is 16 residues. The CDR3 region is CASSSGLAGTTDTQYF. CDR3 in DNA: TGCGCCAGCAGCTCTGGACTAGCGGGAACCACAGATACGCAGTATTTT.

This clonotype appeared a few times. This chain uses TRBV2 with TRBJ1-3, with D uncertain. The germline V gene encodes CDR1 SNHLY and CDR2 FYNNEI. V lost 3 bases to trimming and J lost 2 bases, with 11 bases between them. The CDR3 runs 15 residues. Written as DNA, the CDR3 is TGTGCCAGCAGTGATGGCAGCGAGACTGGAAACACCATATATTTT. As protein: CASSDGSETGNTIYF.

A word on this clonotype: The missing conserved phenylalanine or tryptophan at the end of this CDR3 makes a read error likely. The V gene is TRBV4-1, the J gene TRBJ1-5; D is perhaps TRBD1 (5 bases). V was cut by 4 bases and J by 3 bases, with 16 bases left in between. The germline CDR1 and CDR2 sequences are MGHRA and YSYEKL. CDR3 size: 16 residues. The CDR3 DNA reads as TGCGCCAGCAGCCCCGTAGGGACGGGCATCAATCAGCCCCAGCATATT. Its protein is CASSPVGTGINQPQHI.

On this clonotype: With a much larger clone just one base away, this may be a read error. J is TRBJ2-5 and V is TRBV4-1; D perhaps matches TRBD2 (6 bases). The CDR3 extends over 12 amino acids. Trimming pared 4 bases from V and 9 bases from J, leaving 12 bases between. Germline lookup yields CDR1 MGHRA and CDR2 YSYEKL. CDR3 in DNA: TGCGCCAGCAGCCTTGATCGGGAGCCCCAGTACTTC. As protein: CASSLDREPQYF.

CDR3 amino acids: CASGGGNRGHYEQYF. The CDR3 nucleotides are TGTGCCAGCGGGGGGGGAAACAGGGGACACTACGAGCAGTACTTC. This chain connects TRBV7-9 to TRBJ2-7; D could derive from TRBD1 or TRBD2 (7 bases each). This CDR3 has 15 residues. The V gene lost 8 bases and the J gene lost 3 bases, with 20 bases spanning the gap. CDR1 is SEHNR, CDR2 FQNEAQ, per germline (reference sequence).

Of note for this clonotype: A much more abundant neighbour one base away suggests this may be a read error. The J gene is TRBJ2-4, the V gene TRBV2; D gene ambiguous. Germline values: CDR1 SNHLY, CDR2 FYNNEI. This CDR3 region has 13 residues. V was pared by 7 bases and J by 0 bases, with 7 bases between. The CDR3 spells CASMALAKNIQYF. For the CDR3, the DNA is TGTGCCAGCATGGCGTTAGCCAAAAACATTCAGTACTTC.

Comments on this clonotype: A single base separates this from a much larger clone, so it may be a read error. The rearrangement joins TRBV7-2 to TRBJ2-1; TRBD2 matches 12 bases. Gene TRBJ2-7 matches the end of the DNA better, so the J call may be wrong. Germline lookup yields CDR1 SGHTA and CDR2 FQGNSA. CDR3 size: 18 residues. CDR3 sequence: CASSYAPSGRASYNEQYF. CDR3 coding DNA: TGTGCCAGCAGCTACGCCCCTAGCGGGAGGGCGTCCTACAATGAGCAGTACTTC.

This clonotype was observed a few times. The genes are TRBV7-2 and TRBJ2-3; 10 nucleotides match TRBD2. With V trimmed by 5 bases and J by 0 bases, 29 bases remained unmatched. Germline-derived CDR1 and CDR2 are SGHTA and FQGNSA. This CDR3 has 24 residues. The DNA of the CDR3 is TGTGCCAGCAGCCCCATGACAGGGGACCTTCCGACTAGCGGGTTCCCCCTTAGCACAGATACGCAGTATTTT. It encodes CASSPMTGDLPTSGFPLSTDTQYF.

Concerning this clonotype itself: One end of the junction varies from germline; a read error may be responsible. The CDR3 loop reads CASSIDTSMNTEAIF. DNA of the CDR3: TGTGCCAGTAGTATAGATACTAGCATGAACACTGAAGCTATCTTT. J is TRBJ1-1 and V is TRBV19, with D unresolved. The CDR3 runs 15 residues. Germline V gene data show CDR1 as LNHDA and CDR2 as SQIVND (reference sequence).

For this clonotype: One end of the junction fails to match germline, which may point to a read error. The rearrangement joins TRBV20-1 to TRBJ1-1; D is unresolved. The CDR3 spans 13 residues. From germline, CDR1 is DFQATT and CDR2 SNEGSKA (reference sequence). CDR3 in amino acids: CSARAYLNTEAFF. CDR3 DNA: TGCAGTGCAAGAGCTTACTTGAACACTGAAGCTTTCTTT.

This clonotype was seen at least ten times. The V call is TRBV29-1, the J call TRBJ1-1, with a tentative D call TRBD1 (6 bases). This CDR3 region has 13 residues. Trimming took off 5 bases at V and 4 bases at J, with 14 bases between the two ends. Germline V CDR1 and CDR2: SQVTM, ANQGSEA. CDR3 sequence (DNA): TGCAGCGTTCCCGACGGCAGGGGCACTGAAGCTTTCTTT. As protein: CSVPDGRGTEAFF.

This sequence joins TRBV5-5 and TRBJ2-1; 7 bases match TRBD2. This CDR3 contains 14 residues. Per the germline V gene, CDR1 is SGHKS and CDR2 is YYEKEE (reference sequence). Trimming cost V 4 bases and J 3 bases; bases outside gene matches: 4. The CDR3 DNA sequence: TGTGCCAGCAGCCAGCGGGACCGCTACAATGAGCAGTTCTTC. Encoded protein: CASSQRDRYNEQFF.

This clonotype was recorded many times. The rearrangement links TRBV11-2 to TRBJ2-3; D is unclear. The CDR3 has 11 amino acids. V lost 0 bases and J lost 13, with 8 bases in between. Germline assignment: CDR1 SGHAT and CDR2 FQNNGV. Here the CDR3 DNA reads TGTGCCAGCAGCTTAGACGGTGAGGAGTATTTT. Translation: CASSLDGEEYF.

The rearrangement links TRBV28 to TRBJ2-7; 8 bases line up with TRBD2. J lost 4 bases, V lost 6 bases, and 11 bases had no gene match. The CDR3 is 15 residues long. Per germline, CDR1 MDHEN and CDR2 SYDVKM. The CDR3 is CASRNSGNSFYEQYF. CDR3 bases: TGTGCCAGCAGAAATAGCGGGAACTCCTTTTACGAGCAGTACTTC.

As for this clonotype: A read error is likely, as this CDR3 ends without the conserved phenylalanine or tryptophan. J is TRBJ2-5 and V is TRBV4-2, with D unclear. Germline assignment: CDR1 LGHNA and CDR2 YNFKEQ. CDR3 length: 16 residues. The CDR3 is CARSQGWAGMGETQYI. The CDR3, as DNA: TGTGCCCGCAGCCAAGGATGGGCTGGAATGGGAGAGACCCAGTACATC.

This clonotype has more than one count but fewer than ten. The J gene is TRBJ2-7, the V gene TRBV7-9; possibly TRBD2 for D (7 bases). The germline V gene has CDR1 SEHNR and CDR2 FQNEAQ (reference sequence). There are 15 residues in the CDR3. V gave up 5 bases and J gave up 4 bases, with 18 bases separating them. CDR3 sequence: CASSTLGGALYEQYF. DNA of the CDR3: TGTGCCAGCAGCACCCTGGGGGGGGCGCTTTACGAGCAGTACTTC. Full variable domain (missing parts from reference TRBV7-9 and TRBJ2-7): DTGVSQNPRHKITKRGQNVTFRCDPISEHNRLYWYRQTLGQGPEFLTYFQNEAQLEKSRLLSDRFSAERPKGSFSTLEIQRTEQGDSAMYLCASSTLGGALYEQYFGPGTRLTVT.